This TCR beta chain was identified in a study of T cells in Graves' hyperthyroidism and ophthalmopathy. This clonotype was observed a few times. With 4 bases clipped from V and 4 bases from J, the junction kept 7 bases outside the gene matches. This CDR3 comprises 16 residues. CDR1 is ENHRY, CDR2 SYGVKD, per germline. There were TCR beta CDR3 regions amplified from RNA transcripts. When the TCR CDR3 underwent first-round RT-PCR, the HTBI primer set was used. A single record per CDR3 protein comes from TCRdb applying MiXCR to the multiplex PCR reads. The data hold hundreds of thousands of distinct CDR3 sequences, with roughly a quarter observed a single time.

The source is a woman aged 25 to 45 with Graves' ophthalmopathy. The sample comprised blood. The chain uses TRBV10-3 and TRBJ1-1, with 12 bases matching TRBD1. DNA for the CDR3: TGTGCCATCAGTGGGGGACAGGGGGCCGCGGCCACTGAAGCTTTCTTT. This encodes CAISGGQGAAATEAFF.